The 30 T cell receptor beta chains listed next were all sequenced from one sample in a study of blood T cell repertoires in COVID-19. Using immunoSEQ multiplex PCR, the repertoire was profiled, and TCRdb retains in-frame clones only, with some absent. Of about 200,000 clones listed, 70% to 90% are singletons. The sample comprised peripheral blood. All receptors come from a woman aged 40 to 50 who had recovered from COVID-19.

This chain joins TRBV18 and TRBJ2-7, with TRBD1 matching over 9 bases. The CDR3 extends over 15 amino acids. The germline V gene has CDR1 KGHSH and CDR2 LQKENI. Trimming cost V 3 bases and J 2 bases; bases outside gene matches: 5. The CDR3 DNA follows: TGTGCCAGCTCACCGACAGGGGGTAAAGCCTACGAGCAGTACTTC. Translating it yields CASSPTGGKAYEQYF.

This clone was detected ten times or more. V usage is TRBV10-3 and J usage is TRBJ2-7; D possibly corresponds to TRBD2 (5 bases). The CDR3 spans 12 residues. V gave up 8 bases and J gave up 3 bases, with 11 bases separating them. Germline CDR1 reads ENHRY; CDR2 reads SYGVKD. The CDR3 region is CAIGLVGYEQYF. The CDR3 DNA sequence: TGTGCCATCGGACTCGTGGGCTACGAGCAGTACTTC.

This clone has only one observation. The chain joins TRBV29-1 to TRBJ2-1; D remains unclear. Germline V gene data show CDR1 as SQVTM and CDR2 as ANQGSEA. The V and J ends lost 0 bases and 15 bases respectively, with 6 bases between them. The CDR3 is 9 amino acids. The CDR3 DNA sequence: TGCAGCGTTGAAGATATTCCGTTCTTC. Residues: CSVEDIPFF.

The CDR3 nucleotides read TGTGCCACCAGTGGACTAGCGGGAGTAAATGAGCAGTTCTTC. Amino acid sequence: CATSGLAGVNEQFF. The rearrangement joins TRBV24-1 to TRBJ2-1; 12 bases line up with TRBD2. The CDR3 has 14 residues. Germline V gene lookup returns CDR1 KGHDR and CDR2 SFDVKD. V lost 5 bases to trimming and J lost 7 bases; unmatched junction nucleotides: 2.

This clone was counted once. This rearrangement joins TRBV28 to TRBJ2-1; TRBD2 matches 10 bases. Germline V gene lookup returns CDR1 MDHEN and CDR2 SYDVKM. V shed 7 bases, J shed 6 bases, and the junction held 12 bases outside the gene matches. CDR3 length: 16 residues. In DNA form, the CDR3 reads TGTGCCAGCAAGTCCCCCACAGCGGGAGGGGGCAATGAGCAGTTCTTC. Translated, it gives CASKSPTAGGGNEQFF.

This chain joins TRBV6-1 and TRBJ2-3, with D maybe TRBD2 (6 bases). Germline V gene data show CDR1 as MNHNS and CDR2 as SASEGT. Trimming stripped 1 base from V and 2 bases from J, with 10 bases between. The CDR3 sequence is 15 residues long. The DNA for the CDR3 is TGTGCCAGCAGTGAAGTGGGGGGTACCACAGATACGCAGTATTTT. Its protein is CASSEVGGTTDTQYF.

The chain has TRBV27 and TRBJ1-6; TRBD1 matches at 7 bases. Trimming removed 5 bases from V and 10 bases from J; junction bases left unmatched: 5. This CDR3 contains 13 residues. Germline CDR1 and CDR2: MNHEY and SMNVEV (reference sequence). CDR3 region: CASSGTDRSPLHF. DNA of the CDR3: TGTGCCAGCAGTGGGACAGACAGATCACCCCTCCACTTT.

The chain recombines TRBV6-5 with TRBJ2-3; maybe TRBD2 (6 bases). Between the trimmed V and J ends, which lost 4 bases and 3 bases, there was a span of 14 bases. The CDR3 totals 15 residues. Germline CDR1 and CDR2: MNHEY and SVGAGI. For the CDR3, the DNA is TGTGCCAGCAGTTGGGACTCGAGCACAACAGATACGCAGTATTTT. The encoded protein is CASSWDSSTTDTQYF.

The V and J genes are TRBV2 and TRBJ2-1; 14 nucleotides align to TRBD2. CDR3 length: 19 residues. Germline CDR1 and CDR2: SNHLY and FYNNEI. V shed 0 bases and J 4 bases; nucleotides not matched to a gene: 8. The CDR3 DNA reads TGTGCCAGCAGTGAAGCCCTATCCGGGACTAGCGGGAGTTACAATGAGCAGTTCTTC. Its translation is CASSEALSGTSGSYNEQFF.

This clone appeared a single time. The chain recombines TRBV7-3 with TRBJ2-1; 9 bases map to TRBD2. The V segment lost 2 bases and the J segment 3 bases; nucleotides outside the gene matches: 2. In germline, CDR1 is SGHTA, CDR2 FQGTGA. The CDR3 is 15 amino acids. The CDR3 sequence: CASSLASGNYNEQFF. In nucleotides, the CDR3 is TGTGCCAGCAGCTTAGCTAGCGGGAACTACAATGAGCAGTTCTTC.

CDR3 sequence (DNA): TGTGCCAGCAGCTCGGGACTAGCGGGAGAGGGCTCCTACGAGCAGTACTTC. Its translation is CASSSGLAGEGSYEQYF. This chain joins TRBV7-2 and TRBJ2-7; 14 nucleotides line up with TRBD2. The CDR3 sequence is 17 residues long. J was trimmed by 0 bases and V by 4 bases; bases with no gene match: 5. The germline gives CDR1 SGHTA, CDR2 FQGNSA.

This chain uses TRBV12-3 or TRBV12-4 with TRBJ1-2, with D possibly being TRBD1 (5 bases). This CDR3 has 13 amino acids. The ends were cut back, 2 bases at V and 8 bases at J, with 12 bases in the middle. DNA of the CDR3: TGTGCCAGCAGTTTAACCCCAGGGTTGGGCTACACCTTC. Residues: CASSLTPGLGYTF.

This chain connects TRBV6-1 to TRBJ1-4; TRBD1 matches at 8 bases. Germline loops: CDR1 MNHNS, CDR2 SASEGT. The CDR3 contains 18 residues. V was clipped by 3 bases and J by 2 bases; unmatched bases: 11. DNA of the CDR3: TGTGCCAGCAGTGAGATCCTGGGTGGGACAGGTACTAATGAAAAACTGTTTTTT. Residues: CASSEILGGTGTNEKLFF.

The chain uses TRBV5-1 and TRBJ2-2; TRBD2 matches 9 bases. The V gene end was trimmed by 2 bases and the J gene end by 2 bases; junction bases not matched to a gene: 4. The CDR3 covers 16 residues. CDR1 is SGHRS and CDR2 is YFSETQ in the germline V gene. CDR3 amino acids: CASSFQAGGNTGELFF. As DNA, the CDR3 is TGCGCCAGCAGCTTTCAAGCGGGAGGAAACACCGGGGAGCTGTTTTTT.

The chain recombines TRBV3-1 (or the pseudogene TRBV3-2) with TRBJ2-6; TRBD1 matches at 8 bases. CDR3 size: 17 residues. Germline V gene lookup returns CDR1 LGHDT and CDR2 YNNKEL (reference sequence). Trimming took 4 bases from V and 0 from J; bases not matched to a gene: 5. The CDR3 reads CASSPGQVYSGANVLTF. The CDR3 bases are TGTGCCAGCAGCCCGGGACAGGTATACTCTGGGGCCAACGTCCTGACTTTC.

The chain has TRBV4-1 and TRBJ2-5; 9 bases match TRBD2. The germline V gene encodes CDR1 MGHRA and CDR2 YSYEKL. This CDR3 is built from 14 residues. With V trimmed by 1 base and J by 3 bases, 0 bases remained unmatched. DNA for the CDR3: TGCGCCAGCAGCCAAGGGACTAGCGAAGAGACCCAGTACTTC. Translating it yields CASSQGTSEETQYF.

The chain uses TRBV19 and TRBJ2-4; D is perhaps TRBD2 (5 bases). CDR3 length: 15 residues. V was clipped by 7 bases and J by 0 bases, with 13 bases between them. The germline V gene encodes CDR1 LNHDA and CDR2 SQIVND (reference sequence). As DNA, the CDR3 is TGTGCCAGTACTTACGGGAACCAAGCCAAAAACATTCAGTACTTC. It yields the protein CASTYGNQAKNIQYF.

The V gene is TRBV19, the J gene TRBJ2-7; no firm D call. The germline V gene encodes CDR1 LNHDA and CDR2 SQIVND (reference sequence). Trimming took off 6 bases at V and 3 bases at J, with 18 bases between the two ends. This CDR3 comprises 15 residues. The CDR3 DNA is TGTGCCAGTAGCATCGGCCAAGACTCCTTCTACGAGCAGTACTTC. It is translated as CASSIGQDSFYEQYF.

In its sample, this clone was seen a few times. The V call is TRBV9, the J call TRBJ1-2; D remains ambiguous. CDR1 SGDLS and CDR2 YYNGEE come from the germline V gene. Deletions cut 4 bases from V and 4 bases from J, with 17 bases between. The length of the CDR3 is 15 residues. CDR3 residues: CASSPGGLSSYGYTF. The CDR3 DNA follows: TGTGCCAGCAGCCCGGGCGGGTTGTCGTCCTATGGCTACACCTTC.

The V gene is TRBV7-9, the J gene TRBJ2-7; D is ambiguous. Deletions cut 3 bases from V and 5 bases from J, with 5 bases between. CDR1 SEHNR and CDR2 FQNEAQ come from the germline V gene (reference sequence). The CDR3 length is 11 residues. The CDR3 spells CASSFTDEQYF. The CDR3 DNA sequence: TGTGCCAGCAGCTTCACAGACGAGCAGTACTTC.

The V gene is TRBV12-3 or TRBV12-4, the J gene TRBJ2-5; D gene unclear. The CDR3 loop spans 13 amino acids. V was pared by 1 base and J by 7 bases, with 10 bases between. The CDR3 bases are TGTGCCAGCAGTTTAGGTAGATCAGGGACCCAGTACTTC. Protein: CASSLGRSGTQYF.

The sample holds one count of this clone. This chain uses TRBV5-6 with TRBJ1-6; 7 bases are a match to TRBD1. The CDR3 contains 15 residues. The V gene's germline CDR1 is SGHDT and CDR2 YYEEEE. The trim removed 1 base at V and 5 bases at J, leaving 3 bases unmatched. The DNA for the CDR3 is TGTGCCAGCAGCTTGCCGGGGACAGATAATTCACCCCTCCACTTT. Its protein product is CASSLPGTDNSPLHF.

Only one count was recorded for this clone. The J gene is TRBJ2-1, the V gene TRBV5-6; 8 bases map to TRBD2. Germline V CDR1 and CDR2: SGHDT, YYEEEE. V shed 3 bases and J 0 bases; nucleotides not matched to a gene: 8. This CDR3 contains 17 residues. This chain's CDR3 is CASSSSGGGSSYNEQFF. DNA for the CDR3: TGTGCCAGCAGCTCCTCGGGCGGGGGGAGCTCCTACAATGAGCAGTTCTTC. Filled out from reference TRBV5-6 and TRBJ2-1, the complete variable domain reads DAGVTQSPTHLIKTRGQQVTLRCSPKSGHDTVSWYQQALGQGPQFIFQYYEEEERQRGNFPDRFSGHQFPNYSSELNVNALLLGDSALYLCASSSSGGGSSYNEQFFGPGTRLTVL.

The rearrangement uses TRBV5-1 and TRBJ1-1; D may be TRBD1 (6 bases). The CDR3 loop spans 14 amino acids. Germline-derived CDR1 and CDR2 are SGHRS and YFSETQ. The germline V and J ends were trimmed by 1 base and 1 base, with 8 bases remaining between them. Here the CDR3 reads CASSLSGANTEAFF. The CDR3 DNA follows: TGCGCCAGCAGCTTGTCAGGGGCGAACACTGAAGCTTTCTTT.

V usage is TRBV10-3 and J usage is TRBJ1-6, with 7 bases matching TRBD1. The J segment lost 6 bases and the V segment lost 2 bases, leaving 4 bases of the junction unmatched. Germline lookup yields CDR1 ENHRY and CDR2 SYGVKD. The CDR3 spans 15 residues. The CDR3 sequence is CAISEGPGGNSPLHF. The CDR3 DNA is TGTGCCATCAGTGAGGGTCCAGGGGGTAATTCACCCCTCCACTTT.

The V and J genes are TRBV6-2 or TRBV6-3 and TRBJ2-5; D is undetermined. This CDR3 is 16 amino acids long. Germline CDR1 reads MNHEY; CDR2 reads SVGEGT. V lost 2 bases, J lost 1 base, and 14 bases lay in between. The CDR3, as DNA: TGTGCCAGCAGTTACGGGCGAAATGATTTCCAAGAGACCCAGTACTTC. It codes for CASSYGRNDFQETQYF.

The chain links TRBV9 to TRBJ2-3; no clear D. This CDR3 spans 13 amino acids. Per germline, CDR1 SGDLS and CDR2 YYNGEE. Between the trimmed V and J ends, which lost 4 bases and 2 bases, there was a span of 8 bases. Written as DNA, the CDR3 is TGTGCCAGCAGCACAACACCCACAGATACGCAGTATTTT. Residues: CASSTTPTDTQYF.

The V call is TRBV27, the J call TRBJ2-4, with TRBD2 identical over 7 bases. CDR3 size: 17 residues. Germline CDR1 MNHEY, CDR2 SMNVEV (reference sequence). Trimming cost V 2 bases and J 4 bases; bases outside gene matches: 11. CDR3 nucleotides: TGTGCCAGCAGTTTAGTTTACTCGCTAGCGGCGAAAAACATTCAGTACTTC. Translated, it gives CASSLVYSLAAKNIQYF.

The rearrangement links TRBV5-1 to TRBJ2-3; a possible D gene is TRBD1 (7 bases). The length of the CDR3 is 15 residues. V lost 0 bases to trimming and J lost 5 bases, with 13 bases between them. CDR1 and CDR2 (germline): SGHRS, YFSETQ. CDR3 sequence (DNA): TGCGCCAGCAGCTTGGAGCCAGGGGGAGGAGATACGCAGTATTTT. It encodes CASSLEPGGGDTQYF.

The CDR3 DNA sequence: TGCGCCAGCAGCTTGGTAACTATGGGTGAAGCTTTCTTT. Translating it yields CASSLVTMGEAFF. V is TRBV5-1 and J is TRBJ1-1; no firm D call. CDR1 is SGHRS and CDR2 is YFSETQ in the germline V gene. The CDR3 consists of 13 residues. Trimming pared 0 bases from V and 7 bases from J, leaving 10 bases between.